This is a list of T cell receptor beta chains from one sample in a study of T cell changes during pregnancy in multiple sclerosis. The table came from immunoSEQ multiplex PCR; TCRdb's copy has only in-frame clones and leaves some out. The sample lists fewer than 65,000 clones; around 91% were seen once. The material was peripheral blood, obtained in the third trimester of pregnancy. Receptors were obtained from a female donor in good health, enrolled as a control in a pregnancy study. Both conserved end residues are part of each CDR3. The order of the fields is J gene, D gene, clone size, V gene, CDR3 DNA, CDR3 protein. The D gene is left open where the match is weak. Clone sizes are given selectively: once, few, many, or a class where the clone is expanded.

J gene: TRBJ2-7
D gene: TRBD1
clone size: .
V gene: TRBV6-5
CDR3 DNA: TGTGCCAGCAGTCCCGACAGGGACCTTTCCTACGAGCAGTACTTC
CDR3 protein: CASSPDRDLSYEQYF

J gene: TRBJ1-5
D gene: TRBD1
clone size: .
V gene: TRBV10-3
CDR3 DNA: TGTGCCATCAGTGAGTCGGCAGGACAGGGGAACAATCAGCCCCAGCATTTT
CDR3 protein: CAISESAGQGNNQPQHF

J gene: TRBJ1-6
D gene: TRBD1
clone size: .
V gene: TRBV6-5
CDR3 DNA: TGTGCCAGCAGACGGGACAGGAGTTCACCCCTCCACTTT
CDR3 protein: CASRRDRSSPLHF

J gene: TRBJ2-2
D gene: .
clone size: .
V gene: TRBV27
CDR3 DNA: TGTGCCAGCAGTCTGAGACAGACAGGCACGGACTCGAACACCGGGGAGCTGTTTTTT
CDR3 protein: CASSLRQTGTDSNTGELFF

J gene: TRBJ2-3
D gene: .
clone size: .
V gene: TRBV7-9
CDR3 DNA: TGTGCCAGCAAGCTTAGCACCTCTTGGAGCACAGATACGCAGTATTTT
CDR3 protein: CASKLSTSWSTDTQYF

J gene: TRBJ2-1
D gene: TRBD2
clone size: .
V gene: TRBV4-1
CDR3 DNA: TGCGCCAGCAGCCATAGAGCGGCGGGAGGGCCGAATGAGCAGTTCTTC
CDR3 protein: CASSHRAAGGPNEQFF

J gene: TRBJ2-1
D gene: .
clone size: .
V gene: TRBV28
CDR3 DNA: TGTGCCAGCAGTCCTGAGCCCACCCCGGGTTGGCGGGAAAGCAACAATGAGCAGTTCTTC
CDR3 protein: CASSPEPTPGWRESNNEQFF

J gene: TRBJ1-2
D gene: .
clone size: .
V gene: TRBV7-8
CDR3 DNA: TGTGCCAGCAGCCCCGAGGGAGGACTAAGCTACACCTTC
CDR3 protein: CASSPEGGLSYTF

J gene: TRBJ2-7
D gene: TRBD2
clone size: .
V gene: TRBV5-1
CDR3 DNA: TGCGCCAGCAGCAGTCTAGCGGGAGTGAACGAGCAGTACTTC
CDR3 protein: CASSSLAGVNEQYF

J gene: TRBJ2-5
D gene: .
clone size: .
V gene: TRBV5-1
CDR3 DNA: TGCGCCAGCAGCCCGACGGGGCAAGAGACCCAGTACTTC
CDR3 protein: CASSPTGQETQYF

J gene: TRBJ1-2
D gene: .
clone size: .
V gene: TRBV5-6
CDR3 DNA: TGTGCCAGCAGCCCCGGCAGGGGTAGCTATGGCTACACCTTC
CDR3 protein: CASSPGRGSYGYTF

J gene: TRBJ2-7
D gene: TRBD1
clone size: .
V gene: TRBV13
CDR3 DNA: TGTGCCAGCAGCTCCTCACAGGGGTGGAGGGAGCAGTACTTC
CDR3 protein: CASSSSQGWREQYF

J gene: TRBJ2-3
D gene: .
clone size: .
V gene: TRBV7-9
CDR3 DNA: TGTGCCAGCAGCTTTCTAGCGCCTCCCGCAGATACGCAGTATTTT
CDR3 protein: CASSFLAPPADTQYF

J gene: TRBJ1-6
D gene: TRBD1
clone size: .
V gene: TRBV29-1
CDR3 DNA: TGCAGCGTCCAGGGTGAAGGGGGCCCTTCACCCCTCCACTTT
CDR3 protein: CSVQGEGGPSPLHF

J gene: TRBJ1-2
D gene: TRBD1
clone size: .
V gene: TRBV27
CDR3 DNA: TGTGCCAGCAGTGACGAGGGACAGGGAAACTATGGCTACACCTTC
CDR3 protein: CASSDEGQGNYGYTF

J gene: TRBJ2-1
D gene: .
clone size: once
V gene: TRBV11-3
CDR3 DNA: TGTGCCAGCAGCTCTAGGGGGAATGAGCAGTTCTTC
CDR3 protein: CASSSRGNEQFF

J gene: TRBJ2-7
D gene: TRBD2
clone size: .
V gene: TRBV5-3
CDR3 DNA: TGTGCCAGAAGCCTCCTAACTAGCGACTTTAGCTCCTACGAGCAGTACTTC
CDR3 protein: CARSLLTSDFSSYEQYF